A selection of T cell receptor beta chains follows, all from one sample in a study of shared clonotypes between healthy human individuals. Using immunoSEQ multiplex PCR, the repertoire was profiled, and TCRdb retains in-frame clones only, with some absent. The sample consists of 550,000 to 750,000 clones, roughly nine tenths of them appearing once. What was sequenced was naive CD8+ T cells sorted from blood. All receptors come from a young man in good health. Both conserved end residues are part of each CDR3. A D gene is named only where the DNA matches it firmly.

V: TRBV27; D: TRBD2; J: TRBJ2-3; DNA: TGTGCCAGCAGTTTCTTAATAGCGGGAGGGAGCACAGATACGCAGTATTTT; CDR3: CASSFLIAGGSTDTQYF
V: TRBV19; D: TRBD2; J: TRBJ2-1; DNA: TGTGCCAGTACCCTCGGACTAGGAGGGAACAATGAGCAGTTCTTC; CDR3: CASTLGLGGNNEQFF
V: TRBV7-9; D: -; J: TRBJ1-3; DNA: TGTGCCAGCAGCTCCAAAGCCGGAAACACCATATATTTT; CDR3: CASSSKAGNTIYF
V: TRBV5-6; D: TRBD1; J: TRBJ2-7; DNA: TGTGCCAGCGCCCAGGAGACAGGGTACGACTACGAGCAGTACTTC; CDR3: CASAQETGYDYEQYF
V: TRBV4-3; D: TRBD1; J: TRBJ2-7; DNA: TGCGCCAGCAGCCAAGACATCCTCCGGACAGGGCTCTCCTACGAGCAGTACTTC; CDR3: CASSQDILRTGLSYEQYF
V: TRBV11-2; D: -; J: TRBJ2-5; DNA: TGTGCCAGCAGCTTAGAGTGGCGGGCGGGCCTCGGAGAGACCCAGTACTTC; CDR3: CASSLEWRAGLGETQYF
V: TRBV7-3; D: TRBD2; J: TRBJ2-3; DNA: TGTGCCAGCAGCTTAAGGACTAGCGACACAGATACGCAGTATTTT; CDR3: CASSLRTSDTDTQYF
V: TRBV28; D: -; J: TRBJ2-3; DNA: TGTGCCAGCACGGGTACAGATACGCAGTATTTT; CDR3: CASTGTDTQYF
V: TRBV27; D: -; J: TRBJ2-2; DNA: TGTGCCAGCAGTTCTCGCCTGGGGAACACCGGGGAGCTGTTTTTT; CDR3: CASSSRLGNTGELFF
V: TRBV5-4; D: -; J: TRBJ2-5; DNA: TGTGCCAGCAGCGTGGGGACGGAGGAAGAGACCCAGTACTTC; CDR3: CASSVGTEEETQYF
V: TRBV7-9; D: -; J: TRBJ2-6; DNA: TGTGCCAGCAGCTTAGAGGTCTCAAGGTCTGGGGCCAACGTCCTGACTTTC; CDR3: CASSLEVSRSGANVLTF
V: TRBV30; D: -; J: TRBJ1-1; DNA: TGTGCCTGGAGTGTAGGGTTTGGGGACACTGAAGCTTTCTTT; CDR3: CAWSVGFGDTEAFF
V: TRBV29-1; D: TRBD2; J: TRBJ2-3; DNA: TGCAGCGTTCGAACCGCGCCGGGACTAGCGGGAGTTGCAGATACGCAGTATTTT; CDR3: CSVRTAPGLAGVADTQYF
V: TRBV7-6; D: TRBD2; J: TRBJ2-1; DNA: TGTGCCAGCAGCTTAACACTAGCGGGAGCTGCTGAGCAGTTCTTC; CDR3: CASSLTLAGAAEQFF
V: TRBV25-1; D: -; J: TRBJ2-1; DNA: TGTGCCAGCAGTGAGGTTCAAAATGAGCAGTTCTTC; CDR3: CASSEVQNEQFF
V: TRBV5-5; D: -; J: TRBJ2-7; DNA: TGTGCCAGCAGCTCCGACAGTGGCTCCTACGAGCAGTACTTC; CDR3: CASSSDSGSYEQYF
V: TRBV27; D: -; J: TRBJ2-3; DNA: TGTGCCAGCAGTTATTCAGGGCACCTACTGTATTTT; CDR3: CASSYSGHLLYF
V: TRBV6-5; D: -; J: TRBJ2-7; DNA: TGTGCCAGCAGTTACTCGAGCCAGGCCTACGAGCAGTACTTC; CDR3: CASSYSSQAYEQYF
V: TRBV4-1; D: -; J: TRBJ1-5; DNA: TGCGCCAGCAGCCAAGAGGTGTTGAGCAATCAGCCCCAGCATTTT; CDR3: CASSQEVLSNQPQHF
V: TRBV7-9; D: -; J: TRBJ2-5; DNA: TGTGCCAGCAGCTTAGTTCCAGCCGAGCTGGAGACCCAGTACTTC; CDR3: CASSLVPAELETQYF
V: TRBV5-5; D: TRBD2; J: TRBJ2-3; DNA: TGTGCCAGCAGCAATCGTGGGTGGGTGTTAGCGGGCCCGAGCACAGATACGCAGTATTTT; CDR3: CASSNRGWVLAGPSTDTQYF
V: TRBV27; D: -; J: TRBJ2-3; DNA: TGTGCCAGCCGCACGGGGCTAGCAGCAGATACGCAGTATTTT; CDR3: CASRTGLAADTQYF